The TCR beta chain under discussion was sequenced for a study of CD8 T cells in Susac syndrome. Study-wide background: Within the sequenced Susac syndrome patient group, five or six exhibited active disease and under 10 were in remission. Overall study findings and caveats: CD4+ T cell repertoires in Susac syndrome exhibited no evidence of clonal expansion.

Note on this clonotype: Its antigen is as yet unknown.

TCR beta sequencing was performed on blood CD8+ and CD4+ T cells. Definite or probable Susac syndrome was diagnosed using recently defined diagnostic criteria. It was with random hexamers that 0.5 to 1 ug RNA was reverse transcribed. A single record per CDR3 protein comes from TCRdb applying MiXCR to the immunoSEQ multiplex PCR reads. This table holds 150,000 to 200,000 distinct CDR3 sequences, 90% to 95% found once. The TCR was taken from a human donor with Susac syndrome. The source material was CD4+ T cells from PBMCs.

CDR3 protein: CSARDPASGMNEQYF. The DNA for the CDR3 is TGCAGTGCTAGAGATCCCGCTAGCGGGATGAACGAGCAGTACTTC. The chain is built from TRBV20-1 and TRBJ2-7, with TRBD2 matching 9 bases. V was clipped by 0 bases and J by 5 bases; unmatched bases: 8. CDR1 is DFQATT, CDR2 SNEGSKA, per germline (reference sequence). This CDR3 is built from 15 residues.